This TCR beta chain was captured in a study of type 1 regulatory T cells. In the study overall: This in vitro CD4 product, T-allo10, is enriched for Tr1 cells and alloantigen-specific.

Germline V gene data show CDR1 as MNHEY and CDR2 as SVGAGI. The CDR3 extends over 12 amino acids. Trimming took 4 bases from V and 4 from J, leaving 7 bases between them. MiXCR, applied by TCRdb to the reads, yields one record per CDR3 protein. The table shows about 24,000 distinct CDR3 sequences, with around 43% occurring only once. This clonotype occurred a few times. Its antigen is undetermined. The rearrangement links TRBV6-5 to TRBJ1-2; D not resolved. The origin of this receptor is a human donor in good health. Sequences were obtained from cultured T cells, either the whole culture or a sorted T cell fraction (not recorded which). The CDR3 region has the DNA TGTGCCAGCAGTTCGGGAGGCTATGGCTACACCTTC. It is translated as CASSSGGYGYTF.